Below, one T cell receptor beta chain is given with its context. Participants spanned ages about 18 to 90 years and resided in roughly 22 US areas. This entry belongs to a study of blood T cell repertoires in COVID-19. Turning to the study itself: Whether acute or convalescent, the COVID-19 samples came from the United States, Italy and Spain. From T cells, B-cell-depleted T cells, or PBMCs came the material, which was cDNA or gDNA.

V was pared by 5 bases and J by 2 bases, with 6 bases of the junction left unmatched. This CDR3 is built from 14 residues. The germline gives CDR1 SNHLY, CDR2 FYNNEI. The authors' processing: Reference gene primers were amplified, and this amplification served to estimate nucleated cell counts. Assay used: immunoSEQ multiplex PCR; TCRdb lists only in-frame clones, some missing. The V and J calls and clone size are taken from that table; D and trimming were inferred from the DNA. There are a few hundred thousand clones in the sample; about 92% occur only once, and 0.6% lies in the top ten. Sample: PBMCs or T cells enriched from blood (not recorded which). The chain employs TRBV2 and TRBJ2-7; 7 nucleotides line up with TRBD1. The receptor's source is a man between 18 and 35 years old who had recovered from COVID-19. The CDR3 loop is CASSLRQGPYEQYF. CDR3 DNA: TGTGCCAGCAGTCTTCGACAGGGTCCCTACGAGCAGTACTTC.